These T cell receptor beta chains were read from a single sample in a study of blood T cells in healthy people across ages. A single record per CDR3 protein comes from TCRdb applying MiXCR to the 5' RACE reads. The sample comprises about 650,000 distinct CDR3 sequences, roughly 32% of which are singletons, and just over 15% rests with the top ten. Input material: blood. These receptors were collected from a woman aged 80 or over in good health. Both conserved end residues are trimmed from each CDR3. Part of the rows lack a size; the others show once, few, many or a class for expanded clones.

j_call v_call clone_size cdr3_aa
TRBJ1-5 TRBV20-1 many SARAHRNSNQPQH
TRBJ1-5 TRBV20-1 many SARAQGQPQH
TRBJ2-5 TRBV20-1 many SARVPSGVETQY
TRBJ2-1 TRBV12-3/TRBV12-4 NA ASGWGEQF
TRBJ1-2 TRBV5-1 NA ASSPEGGNYGYT
TRBJ1-2 TRBV4-1 many ASSQGNDLGANYGYT
TRBJ1-1 TRBV3-1 NA ASSQGGTTLGTEAF
TRBJ1-2 TRBV28 many ASSLPAANYGYT
TRBJ1-1 TRBV12-3/TRBV12-4 NA ASSLVGGGGISEAF
TRBJ2-7 TRBV28 NA ASKTVTYEQY
NA TRBV5-1 NA ASNLSGGKVYEQY
TRBJ2-4 TRBV20-1 few SARDQSGRNIQY
TRBJ1-1 TRBV3-1 few ASSLVSGEAF
TRBJ1-2 TRBV6-1 few ASSEIITDHYGYT
TRBJ2-7 TRBV30 NA AWTLGLSGSSYEQY
TRBJ1-2 TRBV6-6 NA ASSLTWGDGYT
NA TRBV4-3 few ASSQDYWQQETQY
TRBJ1-2 TRBV20-1 NA SAKPQGANYGYT
TRBJ2-1 TRBV5-6 NA ASKGPGPTMEQD
TRBJ2-7 TRBV5-1 many ASSLNLEQY
TRBJ2-7 TRBV5-1 NA ASSERGSGMVAEQY
TRBJ1-2 TRBV7-9 many ASSLEEGSNYGYT
TRBJ2-3 TRBV7-2 medium-sized ASSRTDTQY
TRBJ2-6 TRBV5-1 NA ASSEDRGAISGANVLT
NA TRBV7-2 NA ASSLNGRGGETQY
TRBJ2-3 TRBV13 NA ASSPGVSKALMQY
TRBJ1-3 TRBV15 few ATSRDKGSRGNTIY
TRBJ2-7 TRBV4-2 NA ASSQGARTSGVGEQY